This T cell receptor (beta chain) was profiled in a study of naive and memory T cell subsets (dated by TCRdb to between 2016 and 2019). At the level of the whole study: The study applied an open-source, UMI-based TCR alpha and beta sequencing pipeline to sorted naive and memory peripheral blood T cell subsets. The functional CMV T cell responses agreed completely with IgG serology results. RNA was DNase-treated and reverse transcribed with TCR constant-region primers, mostly using SuperScript III. Broader findings and caveats from the paper: TCR abundance followed a power law with an exponent that was different for naive and memory subsets but consistent across the three individuals. The repertoire findings for the naive and memory subsets could not be validated against a ground truth because none was available. In both CD4 and CD8 cells, the Gini index increased while Shannon and inverse Simpson diversity decreased from naive through CM, EM and EMRA. RNA-based TCR counts may be affected by expression changes linked to T cell activation and differentiation. Following error correction, more than 95% of naive TCR sequences occurred only once, which made naive abundance distributions much steeper than those of memory subsets. Clonotypes were defined as single alpha or beta chain sequences, not paired alpha/beta receptors.

This clonotype came up many times. Its antigen has not been determined. Nothing much larger sits one base from this clone, and base qualities are not available. The library was made by UMI-ligation and nested PCR. The beta constant-region primer was an equimolar mix of two oligonucleotides covering both TRBC1 and TRBC2. The ligated cDNA went through four rounds of PCR with nested alpha and beta constant-region primers together with the SP2 primer. A single-stranded oligonucleotide bearing the SP2 primer plus a 12-nucleotide UMI was ligated onto the 3' end of the cDNA by T4 RNA ligase 1. The ligation reaction was incubated at 16°C for 20-24 hours. PCR2 was typically run as a SYBR Green qPCR and stopped at a predetermined threshold to prevent over-amplification. All purifications after the first were performed with Agencourt AMPure XP magnetic beads. Libraries were quantified by Qubit and checked on a TapeStation, with a main peak expected near 650 bp. Pooled libraries were sequenced on an Illumina MiSeq with v2 2x251 paired-end kits, typically giving roughly 0.9-2.2 million reads per sample. Each sample library was pooled at approximately 4.2 nM, and about 4.5-7% PhiX was included to improve cluster recognition. The authors' analysis ran thus. Decombinator assigned V and J genes to Demultiplexor-processed FASTQ reads by tag matching, allowing a single base-pair mismatch. By using UMIs, Collapsinator corrected both sequencing errors and the frequency errors caused by PCR heterogeneity. CDR3Translator translated TCRs and extracted CDR3s from the conserved cysteine to the FGXG phenylalanine, flagging non-productive sequences. Repertoires were subsampled to equal numbers of UMI-defined TCRs before Gini, Shannon entropy and inverse Simpson indices were calculated. Within the linear range, a power law was fitted to clonotype abundance distributions using maximum likelihood. For one naive CD8 sample, the pipeline and MIGEC produced similar UMI counts, unique TCR numbers and clonal distributions. The repertoires were searched for 7,322 CMV-associated CDR3 sequences that had been compiled from VDJdb and a published dataset. Clones were called with MiXCR by TCRdb after fastp trimmed the public reads at Q25, and only in-frame beta chains were retained. Rows with a matching CDR3 protein are joined into one entry that keeps the most common DNA and genes. These V and J calls originate from TCRdb's pipeline instead of the authors' own analysis. Within this sample are 8,500 to 10,000 distinct CDR3 sequences, with roughly 6% of them counted one time only. In total, the top ten clones hold around 53% of the sample.

TCR alpha and beta chain libraries were amplified separately from the second PCR step onward. To determine each donor's CMV status, fresh PBMCs were stimulated overnight with CMV viral lysate, and IFNgamma production from CD4+ T cells was then assessed. CD4 T cells were positively selected using Miltenyi beads, after which CD8 T cells were positively selected from the CD4-negative fraction. After staining for CD3, CD4, CD8, CD45RA, CD27 and a live/dead dye, cells were sorted on a BD Aria II into four subsets based on CD45RA and CD27. Effector memory cells were sorted as CD45RA-CD27-, and EMRA cells as CD45RA+CD27-. Three healthy volunteers provided blood, and the blood of each volunteer was split into CD4 and CD8 T cells and then into four differentiation subsets. Roughly 120 ml of peripheral blood was collected from each donor, and PBMC were isolated by Ficoll-Paque PLUS density-gradient centrifugation. Sorted cells were lysed in RLT buffer, after which RNA was extracted using a Qiagen RNeasy kit and stored at -80 degrees C.

V is cut by 4 bases and J by 7 bases, and the space between the germline ends is 23 bases. The CDR3 holds 17 amino acids from the cysteine to the phenylalanine. Left in the record is the CDR3 DNA by itself, 51 bases read in frame from the first base. From a lookup of the germline V gene, CDR1 and CDR2 are SGHDT and YYEEEE. Sequences were obtained from CD4+ TEMRA cells from blood. The cell subset or site label here, explained by the study, means: effector memory re-expressing CD45RA, CD45RA+ CD27-. The receptor comes from a human donor in good health. This chain is built from TRBV5-6 and TRBJ2-2; tentative D gene TRBD2, with 5 bases matching. This receptor carries the CDR3 CASSPGKVFGLVGELFF. The nucleotide sequence is TGTGCCAGCAGCCCCGGGAAGGTTTTCGGTCTGGTCGGGGAGCTGTTTTTT.